The present T cell receptor beta chain was sequenced within a study of blood T cell repertoires in COVID-19. Study-level background: PBMCs, B-cell-depleted T cells, or T cells provided the cDNA or gDNA that made up the material.

How the authors handled the data: Amplification with reference gene primers provided the estimates of nucleated cell counts. The assay was immunoSEQ multiplex PCR, and TCRdb's table has in-frame clones only and misses some. D and trimming come from the DNA, and the V and J calls and clone size come from that table. This sample has fewer than 250,000 clones; about 91% occur once, and the top ten carry approximately 1.2%. The sequenced sample consisted of peripheral blood. This TCR was sampled from a man between 25 and 39 years old with acute or convalescent COVID-19.

The CDR3 loop reads CASSYNKETQYF. In DNA, the CDR3 is TGTGCCAGCAGTTACAACAAAGAGACCCAGTACTTC. The chain uses TRBV28 and TRBJ2-5; D gene uncertain. Germline V gene sequence: CDR1 MDHEN, CDR2 SYDVKM. Trimming removed 4 bases from V and 3 bases from J, with 6 bases in between. The CDR3 is made up of 12 amino acids.